This passage covers 14 T cell receptor beta chains from one sample sequenced in a study of blood T cell repertoires in COVID-19. TCRdb keeps only in-frame clones here, not all; method: immunoSEQ multiplex PCR. There are around 300,000 clones in the sample; roughly nine tenths occur only once, and over 9% lies in the top ten. The sequenced sample consisted of PBMCs or T cells enriched from blood (not recorded which). These receptor sequences come from a woman aged 30 to 39 who had recovered from COVID-19.

The CDR3 spells CASSSGTASSYEQYF. As DNA, the CDR3 is TGTGCCAGCAGTTCCGGGACAGCAAGCTCCTACGAGCAGTACTTC. The rearrangement uses TRBV28 and TRBJ2-7; TRBD1 matches at 7 bases. V shed 4 bases, J shed 0 bases, and the junction held 6 bases outside the gene matches. Germline V gene lookup returns CDR1 MDHEN and CDR2 SYDVKM. The CDR3 has 15 amino acids.

This clone was recorded once. The chain combines TRBV7-3 with TRBJ1-2; 9 nucleotides align to TRBD1. CDR3 length: 14 residues. Unmatched junction bases numbered 9, after V lost 3 bases and J lost 10 bases. Germline V gives CDR1 SGHTA, CDR2 FQGTGA. This CDR3 reads CASSFGGTGSTYTF. CDR3 coding DNA: TGTGCCAGCAGCTTCGGCGGGACAGGGTCCACCTACACCTTC.

The chain links TRBV3-1 (or the pseudogene TRBV3-2) to TRBJ2-1; TRBD1 is a possible D gene (6 bases). The germline V gene has CDR1 LGHDT and CDR2 YNNKEL (reference sequence). V dropped 3 bases and J dropped 12 bases, with 15 bases sitting between them. The CDR3 runs to 13 residues. In nucleotides, the CDR3 is TGTGCCAGCAGCCAGGGGGCGACTCCTAGGCAGTTCTTC. Its translation is CASSQGATPRQFF.

The chain employs TRBV5-1 and TRBJ1-2, with D possibly TRBD1 on 6 matching bases. CDR1 is SGHRS and CDR2 is YFSETQ in the germline V gene. V was clipped by 1 base and J by 6 bases, with 16 bases between them. The CDR3 has 15 amino acids. The CDR3 reads CASSLTAGESNGYTF. For the CDR3, the DNA is TGCGCCAGCAGCTTGACGGCAGGGGAGTCGAATGGCTACACCTTC.

The chain carries TRBV4-1 and TRBJ2-5; tentative D call: TRBD1 (6 bases). The germline V and J ends were trimmed by 3 bases and 5 bases, with 16 bases remaining between them. The germline gives CDR1 MGHRA, CDR2 YSYEKL. CDR3 length: 15 amino acids. The CDR3 region is CASSHLDRPGETQYF. Here the CDR3 DNA reads TGCGCCAGCAGCCACTTAGACAGGCCAGGGGAGACCCAGTACTTC.

This chain uses TRBV6-4 with TRBJ1-1; possible D gene TRBD1, 5 bases. Trimming took 3 bases from V and 1 from J, leaving 9 bases between them. This CDR3 is built from 14 residues. Germline values: CDR1 MRHNA, CDR2 SNTAGT. The CDR3 DNA follows: TGTGCCAGCAGTGAATCGACAGAGAACACTGAAGCTTTCTTT. The encoded protein is CASSESTENTEAFF.

The chain combines TRBV29-1 with TRBJ1-1; 7 nucleotides align to TRBD1. Germline lookup yields CDR1 SQVTM and CDR2 ANQGSEA. The CDR3 loop spans 13 amino acids. Trimming cost V 5 bases and J 3 bases; bases outside gene matches: 6. CDR3 sequence reads: CSVSGQEYTEAFF. The CDR3 DNA reads as TGCAGCGTTTCAGGACAGGAGTACACTGAAGCTTTCTTT.

The chain joins TRBV7-9 to TRBJ1-1; D perhaps matches TRBD1 (5 bases). Germline V CDR1 and CDR2: SEHNR, FQNEAQ (reference sequence). V dropped 3 bases and J dropped 5 bases, with 13 bases sitting between them. CDR3 length: 14 residues. Here the CDR3 reads CASSLAGGLTEAFF. The CDR3 DNA is TGTGCCAGCAGCTTGGCCGGGGGGTTAACTGAAGCTTTCTTT.

The rearrangement joins TRBV7-9 to TRBJ1-1; 8 bases are shared with TRBD1. Germline V gives CDR1 SEHNR, CDR2 FQNEAQ (reference sequence). The CDR3 totals 18 residues. Trimming removed 5 bases from V and 1 base from J; junction bases left unmatched: 15. CDR3 protein: CASSPDRAQAPRNTEAFF. DNA for the CDR3: TGTGCCAGCAGCCCGGACAGGGCCCAAGCACCGAGGAACACTGAAGCTTTCTTT. The full variable domain, rest sourced from reference TRBV7-9 and TRBJ1-1, is DTGVSQNPRHKITKRGQNVTFRCDPISEHNRLYWYRQTLGQGPEFLTYFQNEAQLEKSRLLSDRFSAERPKGSFSTLEIQRTEQGDSAMYLCASSPDRAQAPRNTEAFFGQGTRLTVV.

The genes are TRBV7-9 and TRBJ2-3, with D possibly TRBD2 on 6 matching bases. There are 16 residues in the CDR3. Germline V gene sequence: CDR1 SEHNR, CDR2 FQNEAQ (reference sequence). V gave up 0 bases and J gave up 0 bases, with 10 bases separating them. CDR3 coding DNA: TGTGCCAGCAGCTTAGCGGCTAGCGTGAGCACAGATACGCAGTATTTT. It codes for CASSLAASVSTDTQYF.

The V and J genes are TRBV27 and TRBJ2-7; 10 bases line up with TRBD2. In germline, CDR1 is MNHEY, CDR2 SMNVEV (reference sequence). The CDR3 is made up of 16 amino acids. V lost 6 bases, J lost 4 bases, and 12 bases stayed unmatched. CDR3 DNA: TGTGCCAGCAGCCGTAGCGGGAGGCCGACTCTTTACGAGCAGTACTTC. Encoded protein: CASSRSGRPTLYEQYF.

The chain is built from TRBV6-5 and TRBJ1-4; D is undetermined. The ends were cut back, 7 bases at V and 7 bases at J, with 19 bases in the middle. This CDR3 region has 15 residues. Germline-derived CDR1 and CDR2 are MNHEY and SVGAGI. Here the CDR3 reads CASTRLPHPIEKLFF. The CDR3 DNA follows: TGTGCCAGCACCAGACTACCGCACCCCATTGAAAAACTGTTTTTT.

The rearrangement joins TRBV27 to TRBJ2-7; 7 bases are a match to TRBD1. This CDR3 comprises 16 residues. The trim removed 6 bases at V and 0 bases at J, leaving 11 bases unmatched. Germline CDR1 is MNHEY and CDR2 is SMNVEV (reference sequence). As DNA, the CDR3 is TGTGCCAGCAGCCGGGGCCAGACAGGGAGCTCCTACGAGCAGTACTTC. It encodes CASSRGQTGSSYEQYF.

The chain links TRBV5-5 to TRBJ2-2; 8 positions agree with TRBD2. The CDR3 totals 17 residues. With V trimmed by 5 bases and J by 0 bases, 9 bases remained unmatched. Germline assignment: CDR1 SGHKS and CDR2 YYEKEE (reference sequence). The CDR3 DNA follows: TGTGCCAGCAGGACCGGGACTAGAGCAACGAACACCGGGGAGCTGTTTTTT. This encodes CASRTGTRATNTGELFF.